This record covers a single T cell receptor (beta chain). The antigen is unknown. Trimming removed 7 bases from V and 5 bases from J; junction bases left unmatched: 10. Germline-derived CDR1 and CDR2 are SNHLY and FYNNEI. The CDR3 extends over 15 amino acids. Profiling relied on immunoSEQ multiplex PCR, and the TCRdb table lists in-frame clones only, not all of them. The profile covers around 85,000 clones, with approximately 90% appearing a single time and approximately 0.3% taken by the ten largest. These data come from a study of Tregs in tolerant kidney transplant recipients. Study-wide context: Mixed chimerism was transient after nonmyeloablative marrow transplants from related graft donors. General study findings and limits: Expanding Tregs on activated donor B cells appeared to best identify donor-specific TCRbeta clones. For some patients, primers changed over time, blocking nucleotide-level comparison.

Thawed PBMCs were FACS-sorted into unstimulated CD4+CD25+CD127- regulatory T cells, CD4+CD25- non-regulatory cells, CD4 and CD8 cells. V is TRBV2 and J is TRBJ2-5; 10 nucleotides align to TRBD2. The sample was Tregs from blood, taken before the transplant. This clonotype originated in a human donor who received a combined kidney and bone marrow transplant. In DNA, the CDR3 is TGTGCCAGCAAGGCACTAGCGGGATTCGAGGAGACCCAGTACTTC. Translation gives CASKALAGFEETQYF.